Listed below are T cell receptor beta chains from one sample, sequenced in a study of T-cell reconstitution after alpha-beta-depleted transplantation in children. TCRdb used MiXCR to reprocess the PCR reads, holding one entry per CDR3 protein. This table has just under 350,000 distinct CDR3 sequences, under 20% appearing once. This specimen consisted of PBMCs, mostly from graft donor cells, obtained 360 days after TCRalphabeta/CD19-depleted stem cell transplant. The receptors shown here come from a male patient aged 2-10 years who had a stem cell transplant for acute lymphoblastic leukemia, so the T cells may come from the graft donor. CDR3s include the opening cysteine and the closing phenylalanine or tryptophan. D genes are given only for firm matches. Clone sizes are given selectively: once, few, many, or a class where the clone is expanded.

clone_size: many; j_call: TRBJ2-7; v_call: TRBV12-3/TRBV12-4; d_call: NA; cdr3_nt: TGTGCCAGCAGTTTACATCCCCACTACGAGCAGTACTTC; cdr3_aa: CASSLHPHYEQYF
clone_size: few; j_call: TRBJ2-7; v_call: TRBV11-2; d_call: NA; cdr3_nt: TGTGCCAGCAGCTTAGGGGCTAGCGCGTACTACGAGCAGTACTTC; cdr3_aa: CASSLGASAYYEQYF
clone_size: NA; j_call: TRBJ2-1; v_call: TRBV4-3; d_call: TRBD2; cdr3_nt: TGCGCCAGCAGCCAGATAGGGACTAGCGCACACAATGAGCAGTTCTTC; cdr3_aa: CASSQIGTSAHNEQFF
clone_size: NA; j_call: TRBJ1-3; v_call: TRBV7-8; d_call: NA; cdr3_nt: TGTGCCAGCAGCTCGAAGGTCTCTGGAAACACCATATATTTT; cdr3_aa: CASSSKVSGNTIYF
clone_size: few; j_call: TRBJ2-7; v_call: TRBV14; d_call: NA; cdr3_nt: TGTGCCAGCAGCCCTCGACTCTACGAGCAGTACTTC; cdr3_aa: CASSPRLYEQYF
clone_size: few; j_call: TRBJ2-1; v_call: TRBV27; d_call: TRBD2; cdr3_nt: TGTGCCAGCCTACCTGGACTAGCGGGAGGGTGGAATGAGCAGTTCTTC; cdr3_aa: CASLPGLAGGWNEQFF
clone_size: NA; j_call: TRBJ2-3; v_call: TRBV20-1; d_call: NA; cdr3_nt: TGCAGTGCTAGCGGCAGCACAGATACGCAGTATTTT; cdr3_aa: CSASGSTDTQYF
clone_size: few; j_call: TRBJ2-1; v_call: TRBV2; d_call: NA; cdr3_nt: TGTGCCAGCAGTGACGAGGGACCCTCCTACAATGAGCAGTTCTTC; cdr3_aa: CASSDEGPSYNEQFF
clone_size: once; j_call: TRBJ1-1; v_call: TRBV5-1; d_call: TRBD1; cdr3_nt: TGCGCCAGCAGCCGGTGGGGACAGGAAGCTTTCTTT; cdr3_aa: CASSRWGQEAFF
clone_size: many; j_call: TRBJ1-1; v_call: TRBV12-3/TRBV12-4; d_call: TRBD1; cdr3_nt: TGTGCCAGCAGTCCAAGGACAGGGTACCCCGAAAGAGCTTTCTTT; cdr3_aa: CASSPRTGYPERAFF
clone_size: NA; j_call: TRBJ2-7; v_call: TRBV28; d_call: NA; cdr3_nt: TGTGCCAGCAGCCAGACAATCCGTTTCTACGAGCAGTACTTC; cdr3_aa: CASSQTIRFYEQYF
clone_size: NA; j_call: TRBJ2-3; v_call: TRBV13; d_call: NA; cdr3_nt: TGTGCCAGCAGCTTACGCCTGGCGCCAGATACGCAGTATTTT; cdr3_aa: CASSLRLAPDTQYF
clone_size: few; j_call: TRBJ2-2; v_call: TRBV5-1; d_call: TRBD1; cdr3_nt: TGCGCCAGCAGACCGGGACAGGGCGCGAACACCGGGGAGCTGTTTTTT; cdr3_aa: CASRPGQGANTGELFF
clone_size: few; j_call: TRBJ2-7; v_call: TRBV7-8; d_call: NA; cdr3_nt: TGTGCCAGCAGCTTATATCAGGGCCCCTACTACGAGCAGTACTTC; cdr3_aa: CASSLYQGPYYEQYF
clone_size: many; j_call: TRBJ2-2; v_call: TRBV28; d_call: NA; cdr3_nt: TGTGCCAGCAGTCCCGGTGGGCTAGCAGGTCGCGGGGAGCTGTTTTTT; cdr3_aa: CASSPGGLAGRGELFF
clone_size: NA; j_call: TRBJ2-7; v_call: TRBV5-1; d_call: TRBD1; cdr3_nt: TGCGCCAGCGGACAGGGATGGGAGCAGTACTTC; cdr3_aa: CASGQGWEQYF